The rows below give T cell receptor beta chains drawn from one sample of a study of post-analysis software for immune sequencing data. MiXCR, applied by TCRdb to the PCR reads, yields one record per CDR3 protein. The sample includes approximately 460,000 distinct CDR3 sequences, around 40% of them seen just once. The sequenced sample was blood. These receptor sequences come from a girl aged 5-17 years with multiple sclerosis. CDR3s include the opening cysteine and the closing phenylalanine or tryptophan. The order of the fields is clone size, J gene, V gene, D gene, CDR3 protein, CDR3 DNA. A D gene is named only where the DNA matches it firmly. Clone size is shown for a subset of rows, as once, few, many or a class of expanded clone.

clone_size: few
j_call: TRBJ2-3
v_call: TRBV7-9
d_call: TRBD2
cdr3_aa: CASSYASGGSTDTQYF
cdr3_nt: TGTGCCAGCAGCTACGCTAGCGGGGGAAGCACAGATACGCAGTATTTT

clone_size: few
j_call: TRBJ2-7
v_call: TRBV10-3
d_call: -
cdr3_aa: CAISERGRNDEQYF
cdr3_nt: TGTGCCATCAGTGAAAGGGGGAGGAACGACGAGCAGTACTTC

clone_size: -
j_call: TRBJ2-5
v_call: TRBV6-5
d_call: -
cdr3_aa: CASSPTRKETQYF
cdr3_nt: TGTGCCAGCAGTCCTACTAGAAAGGAGACCCAGTACTTC

clone_size: -
j_call: TRBJ2-7
v_call: TRBV7-2
d_call: -
cdr3_aa: CASSIIPGSPYEQYF
cdr3_nt: TGTGCCAGCAGCATTATCCCAGGTAGCCCCTACGAGCAGTACTTC

clone_size: few
j_call: TRBJ1-6
v_call: TRBV5-1
d_call: -
cdr3_aa: CASSLDGADNSPLHF
cdr3_nt: TGCGCCAGCAGCTTGGATGGGGCAGATAATTCACCCCTCCACTTT

clone_size: few
j_call: TRBJ2-3
v_call: TRBV18
d_call: -
cdr3_aa: CASSEEDTQYF
cdr3_nt: TGTGCCAGCTCGGAGGAAGATACGCAGTATTTT

clone_size: few
j_call: TRBJ2-7
v_call: TRBV6-1
d_call: TRBD1
cdr3_aa: CASSPAIGGTGGNEQYF
cdr3_nt: TGTGCCAGCAGTCCTGCTATCGGGGGGACAGGGGGAAACGAGCAGTACTTC

clone_size: few
j_call: TRBJ2-5
v_call: TRBV7-2
d_call: -
cdr3_aa: CTSSLGATETQYF
cdr3_nt: TGTACCAGCAGCTTGGGGGCAACGGAGACCCAGTACTTC

clone_size: -
j_call: TRBJ2-7
v_call: TRBV10-3
d_call: TRBD1
cdr3_aa: CATGTGSHEQYF
cdr3_nt: TGTGCCACGGGGACAGGGAGCCACGAGCAGTACTTC

clone_size: -
j_call: TRBJ2-1
v_call: TRBV28
d_call: -
cdr3_aa: CASSDTSSYNEQFF
cdr3_nt: TGTGCCAGCAGTGACACAAGCTCCTACAATGAGCAGTTCTTC

clone_size: -
j_call: TRBJ1-5
v_call: TRBV9
d_call: -
cdr3_aa: CASSGSGGAKEPQHF
cdr3_nt: TGTGCCAGCAGCGGGTCAGGTGGTGCAAAAGAGCCCCAGCATTTT

clone_size: -
j_call: TRBJ1-1
v_call: TRBV14
d_call: -
cdr3_aa: CASSRGGAEAFF
cdr3_nt: TGTGCCAGCAGCCGGGGGGGAGCTGAAGCTTTCTTT

clone_size: -
j_call: TRBJ2-7
v_call: TRBV4-1
d_call: -
cdr3_aa: CASSHEDTSSYEQYF
cdr3_nt: TGCGCCAGCAGCCATGAGGATACGAGCTCCTACGAGCAGTACTTC

clone_size: -
j_call: TRBJ2-7
v_call: TRBV12-3/TRBV12-4
d_call: -
cdr3_aa: CASSLSGTLGLEQYF
cdr3_nt: TGTGCCAGCAGTTTAAGTGGGACCCTCGGTTTAGAGCAGTACTTC

clone_size: -
j_call: TRBJ2-2
v_call: TRBV7-3
d_call: -
cdr3_aa: CASSAATGELFF
cdr3_nt: TGTGCCAGCAGCGCTGCCACCGGGGAGCTGTTTTTT

clone_size: few
j_call: TRBJ2-7
v_call: TRBV2
d_call: TRBD1
cdr3_aa: CASRARDSSSYEQYF
cdr3_nt: TGTGCCAGCAGGGCCAGGGACAGCAGCTCCTACGAGCAGTACTTC

clone_size: few
j_call: TRBJ2-7
v_call: TRBV29-1
d_call: -
cdr3_aa: CSVEGLSDAGSYEQYF
cdr3_nt: TGCAGCGTTGAAGGTCTATCGGACGCAGGGTCCTACGAGCAGTACTTC

clone_size: -
j_call: TRBJ1-2
v_call: TRBV6-6
d_call: -
cdr3_aa: CASSYSTDTGYGYTF
cdr3_nt: TGTGCCAGCAGTTACTCCACCGACACCGGGTATGGCTACACCTTC

clone_size: few
j_call: TRBJ2-5
v_call: TRBV5-1
d_call: -
cdr3_aa: CASSLSGTGETQYF
cdr3_nt: TGCGCCAGCAGCTTGTCAGGGACTGGCGAGACCCAGTACTTC

clone_size: few
j_call: TRBJ2-4
v_call: TRBV6-6
d_call: -
cdr3_aa: CASSSVGEAKNIQYF
cdr3_nt: TGTGCCAGCAGTTCCGTAGGAGAGGCCAAAAACATTCAGTACTTC

clone_size: -
j_call: TRBJ2-2
v_call: TRBV20-1
d_call: -
cdr3_aa: CSARDHLWNTGELFF
cdr3_nt: TGCAGTGCTAGAGATCACCTTTGGAACACCGGGGAGCTGTTTTTT

clone_size: -
j_call: TRBJ2-3
v_call: TRBV3-1
d_call: -
cdr3_aa: CASSPGGGQGSSDTQYF
cdr3_nt: TGTGCCAGCAGCCCGGGGGGTGGGCAGGGGAGTTCCGATACGCAGTATTTT

clone_size: few
j_call: TRBJ2-7
v_call: TRBV7-2
d_call: TRBD2
cdr3_aa: CASSSSSGRPYEQYF
cdr3_nt: TGTGCCAGCAGCTCCTCTAGCGGGAGGCCCTACGAGCAGTACTTC

clone_size: few
j_call: TRBJ2-7
v_call: TRBV7-2
d_call: TRBD2
cdr3_aa: CASSLRGPGGDAYEQYF
cdr3_nt: TGTGCCAGCAGCCTACGGGGCCCGGGAGGGGACGCATACGAGCAGTACTTC

clone_size: few
j_call: TRBJ2-4
v_call: TRBV7-9
d_call: -
cdr3_aa: CASSLAGAKNIQYF
cdr3_nt: TGTGCCAGCAGCTTAGCGGGAGCCAAAAACATTCAGTACTTC

clone_size: -
j_call: TRBJ2-1
v_call: TRBV7-9
d_call: -
cdr3_aa: CASSRDGEQFF
cdr3_nt: TGTGCCAGCAGCCGAGATGGGGAGCAGTTCTTC

clone_size: few
j_call: TRBJ1-2
v_call: TRBV25-1
d_call: TRBD1
cdr3_aa: CASRLQGSGYTF
cdr3_nt: TGTGCCAGCAGGCTACAGGGGTCTGGCTACACCTTC

clone_size: -
j_call: TRBJ2-4
v_call: TRBV7-8
d_call: TRBD2
cdr3_aa: CASSSPGLAGVSEQYF
cdr3_nt: TGTGCCAGCAGCTCCCCGGGACTAGCGGGAGTTAGTGAGCAGTACTTC

clone_size: -
j_call: TRBJ2-7
v_call: TRBV20-1
d_call: TRBD2
cdr3_aa: CSAPPPLLAGPTYEQYF
cdr3_nt: TGCAGTGCTCCTCCCCCTCTTTTAGCGGGACCCACCTACGAGCAGTACTTC

clone_size: -
j_call: TRBJ2-7
v_call: TRBV10-3
d_call: -
cdr3_aa: CAISDRNEQYF
cdr3_nt: TGTGCCATCAGTGACAGGAACGAGCAGTACTTC

clone_size: -
j_call: TRBJ2-6
v_call: TRBV4-1
d_call: -
cdr3_aa: CASSQGEARSSGANVLTF
cdr3_nt: TGCGCCAGCAGCCAAGGTGAGGCTAGGTCGTCTGGGGCCAACGTCCTGACTTTC

clone_size: few
j_call: TRBJ2-7
v_call: TRBV15
d_call: TRBD2
cdr3_aa: CATSRDLAGGYEQYF
cdr3_nt: TGTGCCACCAGCAGAGATCTAGCGGGAGGGTACGAGCAGTACTTC

clone_size: -
j_call: TRBJ2-5
v_call: TRBV20-1
d_call: TRBD1
cdr3_aa: CSAPRQGTGETQYF
cdr3_nt: TGCAGTGCTCCACGACAGGGTACAGGAGAGACCCAGTACTTC

clone_size: -
j_call: TRBJ2-1
v_call: TRBV20-1
d_call: -
cdr3_aa: CSARDVETFNEQFF
cdr3_nt: TGCAGTGCTAGAGATGTCGAGACTTTCAATGAGCAGTTCTTC

clone_size: -
j_call: TRBJ2-1
v_call: TRBV7-2
d_call: TRBD2
cdr3_aa: CASSPLGRASGANEQFF
cdr3_nt: TGTGCCAGCAGCCCGTTGGGGCGGGCTAGCGGGGCCAATGAGCAGTTCTTC

clone_size: few
j_call: TRBJ1-2
v_call: TRBV12-3/TRBV12-4
d_call: TRBD1
cdr3_aa: CASSPPGQARGYGYTF
cdr3_nt: TGTGCCAGCAGCCCACCGGGACAGGCCAGGGGCTATGGCTACACCTTC

clone_size: many
j_call: TRBJ2-7
v_call: TRBV12-3/TRBV12-4
d_call: TRBD1
cdr3_aa: CASSPGTGASYEQYF
cdr3_nt: TGTGCCAGCAGTCCAGGGACAGGGGCCTCGTACGAGCAGTACTTC